The next 5 T cell receptor beta chains were all read from a single sample in a study of monozygotic twins with inflammatory bowel disease. TCRdb re-called the 5' RACE reads, yielding one record per CDR3 amino acid sequence without DNA. The repertoire table contains some 440,000 distinct CDR3 sequences. The sample was blood. The receptor source for this set is a human donor with ulcerative colitis or Crohn's disease, or a healthy co-twin of an affected twin (not recorded which).

J is TRBJ1-2 and V is TRBV7-9. CDR3 size: 14 residues. Germline-derived CDR1 and CDR2 are SEHNR and FQNEAQ (reference sequence). The CDR3 here is CASSRTRLNYGYTF.

V gene TRBV6-2 or TRBV6-3 combines with J gene TRBJ2-6; TCRdb proposes TRBD2, but this gene call is untestable without DNA. The CDR3 is 20 amino acids. In germline, CDR1 is MNHEY, CDR2 SVGEGT. CDR3 loop: CASSQGGAGGPSSGANVLTF.

The V gene is TRBV3-1, the J gene TRBJ1-1; with no DNA, the TCRdb D assignment of TRBD1 cannot be verified. The CDR3 totals 13 residues. The germline CDR1 and CDR2 sequences are LGHDT and YNNKEL (reference sequence). The CDR3 loop reads CASSHAPLAEAFF.

V and J are TRBV6-5 and TRBJ2-5; checking the TCRdb D call of TRBD1 is not possible without DNA. CDR3 length: 11 residues. Germline CDR1 reads MNHEY; CDR2 reads SVGAGI. The CDR3 loop reads CAIGRGETQYF.

The rearrangement links TRBV7-9 to TRBJ2-1. CDR1 is SEHNR and CDR2 is FQNEAQ in the germline V gene (reference sequence). The CDR3 covers 12 residues. The CDR3 region is CASTQGYNEQFF.